The entry below gives a single T cell receptor beta chain sequence along with its context. This entry is derived from a study of tumour-infiltrating T cells in Burkitt lymphoma. Study details: Repertoire clonality predicted overall and progression-free survival.

Trimming removed 6 bases from V and 7 bases from J, with 12 bases in between. This CDR3 comprises 12 residues. Germline CDR1 is LGHNT and CDR2 is FRNRAP. Here immunoSEQ multiplex PCR was the method, and the copy in TCRdb shows in-frame clones only, minus some. The sample lists 5,000 to 7,000 clones; 9.5% to 10% were seen once. The sample taken for sequencing was tumor tissue. The J gene is TRBJ1-1, the V gene TRBV12-5; D unresolved. This sequence was found in a human donor with diffuse large B-cell lymphoma. The CDR3 sequence: CASGPDNFEAFF. For the CDR3, the DNA is TGTGCTAGTGGACCAGACAATTTTGAAGCTTTCTTT.